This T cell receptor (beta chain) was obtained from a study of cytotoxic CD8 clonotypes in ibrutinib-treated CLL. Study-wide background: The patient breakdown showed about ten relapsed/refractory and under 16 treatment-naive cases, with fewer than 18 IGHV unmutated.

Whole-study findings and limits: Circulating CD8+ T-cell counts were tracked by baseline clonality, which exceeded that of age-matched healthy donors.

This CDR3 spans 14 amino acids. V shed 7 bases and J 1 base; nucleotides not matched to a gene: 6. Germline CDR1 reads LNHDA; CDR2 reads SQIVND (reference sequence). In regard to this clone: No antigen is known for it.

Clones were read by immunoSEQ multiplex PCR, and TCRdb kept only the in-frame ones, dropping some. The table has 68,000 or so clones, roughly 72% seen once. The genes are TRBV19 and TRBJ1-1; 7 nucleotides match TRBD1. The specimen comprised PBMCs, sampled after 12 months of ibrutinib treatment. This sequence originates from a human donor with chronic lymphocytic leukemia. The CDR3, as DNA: TGTGCCAGTAAGCGCGCAGGGGGGAACACTGAAGCTTTCTTT. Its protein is CASKRAGGNTEAFF.